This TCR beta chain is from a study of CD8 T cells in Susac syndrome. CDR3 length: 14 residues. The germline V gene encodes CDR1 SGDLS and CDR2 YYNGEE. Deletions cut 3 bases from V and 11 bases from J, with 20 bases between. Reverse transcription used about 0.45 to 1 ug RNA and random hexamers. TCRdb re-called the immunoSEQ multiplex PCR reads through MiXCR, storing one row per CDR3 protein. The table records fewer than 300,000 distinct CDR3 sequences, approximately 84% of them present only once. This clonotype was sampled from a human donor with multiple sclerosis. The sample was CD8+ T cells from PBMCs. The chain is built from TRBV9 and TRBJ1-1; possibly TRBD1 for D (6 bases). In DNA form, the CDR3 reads TGTGCCAGCAGCGAGGGACGACAGGAGGAAGTCGCTTTCTTT. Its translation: CASSEGRQEEVAFF.